Below, 31 T cell receptor beta chains from the same sample are listed, as sequenced in a study of T-cell reconstitution after alpha-beta-depleted transplantation in children. Molecular barcoding with unique molecular identifiers was used for the TCRbeta library. TCRdb fed the PCR reads into MiXCR, producing one record per CDR3 protein. The table records 500,000 to 650,000 distinct CDR3 sequences, 10% to 15% of them present only once. The starting material was PBMCs, mostly from graft donor cells, obtained 360 days after TCRalphabeta/CD19-depleted stem cell transplant. The receptors originated from a male patient between 5 and 17 years old who had a stem cell transplant for acute myeloid leukemia, so the T cells may come from the graft donor.

This clonotype turned up a few times. The chain carries TRBV15 and TRBJ2-3, with D possibly matching TRBD2 (6 bases). CDR3 length: 14 amino acids. The germline V and J ends were trimmed by 5 bases and 4 bases, with 13 bases remaining between them. Germline V gene data show CDR1 as LNHNV and CDR2 as YYDKDF (reference sequence). The chain's CDR3 is CATSWGDRADTQYF. The CDR3 DNA follows: TGTGCCACCAGCTGGGGGGACCGTGCAGATACGCAGTATTTT.

This clonotype occurred a few times. The chain combines TRBV28 with TRBJ2-1; 9 nucleotides match TRBD2. Germline V gene data show CDR1 as MDHEN and CDR2 as SYDVKM. The CDR3 covers 15 residues. J was trimmed by 3 bases and V by 7 bases; bases with no gene match: 7. CDR3 sequence reads: CASTWGTSSYNEQFF. In nucleotides, the CDR3 is TGTGCCAGCACCTGGGGGACTAGCAGCTACAATGAGCAGTTCTTC.

This clonotype was counted a few times. This sequence joins TRBV21-1 and TRBJ2-7; the table's D call, TRBD1, has no DNA check behind it. TRBV21-1 is listed as a pseudogene. CDR3 length: 12 residues. The CDR3 sequence is CASSTYRLKQYF. In DNA, the CDR3 is TGTGCCAGCAGCACGTACAGGTTGAAGCAGTACTTC.

CDR3 sequence: CASSRRVGDNEQFF. In DNA, the CDR3 is TGTGCCAGCAGCCGAAGAGTGGGGGACAATGAGCAGTTCTTC. This chain uses TRBV11-3 with TRBJ2-1; D could derive from TRBD1 or TRBD2 (5 bases each). The ends were cut back, 5 bases at V and 5 bases at J, with 13 bases in the middle. CDR3 length equals 14 residues. Germline V CDR1 and CDR2: SGHNT, YENEEA. The full variable domain, its missing parts supplied by reference TRBV11-3 and TRBJ2-1, is EAGVVQSPRYKIIEKKQPVAFWCNPISGHNTLYWYLQNLGQGPELLIRYENEEAVDDSQLPKDRFSAERLKGVDSTLKIQPAELGDSAVYLCASSRRVGDNEQFFGPGTRLTVL.

There are many counts of this clonotype. The chain recombines TRBV4-2 with TRBJ2-7, with 11 bases lining up with TRBD2. CDR1 and CDR2 from the germline V gene are LGHNA and YNFKEQ. V lost 0 bases to trimming and J lost 7 bases; unmatched junction nucleotides: 14. The CDR3 consists of 18 residues. The CDR3 DNA is TGTGCCAGCAGCCAAGATGGAGTAGCGGGAGGGACCTACTGGGAGCAGTACTTC. This sequence encodes CASSQDGVAGGTYWEQYF.

This clonotype was counted a few times. The chain is built from TRBV6-2 or TRBV6-3 and TRBJ2-1; no reliable D call. The CDR3 runs 13 residues. Germline loops: CDR1 MNHEY, CDR2 SVGEGT. Trimming shortened V by 0 bases and J by 3 bases, and 3 bases separated the two germline ends. The CDR3 is CASSYSVYNEQFF. In DNA, the CDR3 is TGTGCCAGCAGTTACTCGGTCTACAATGAGCAGTTCTTC.

This clonotype occurred a few times. This chain links TRBV5-6 with TRBJ2-3; 7 nucleotides match TRBD2. Germline loops: CDR1 SGHDT, CDR2 YYEEEE. The CDR3 length is 14 residues. The J segment lost 3 bases and the V segment lost 2 bases, leaving 3 bases of the junction unmatched. The DNA for the CDR3 is TGTGCCAGCAGCTTCCTCGGGAGGACAGATACGCAGTATTTT. This sequence encodes CASSFLGRTDTQYF.

A remark on this clonotype: A much larger clone differs by one base, so this may be a read error. The J gene is TRBJ2-3, the V gene TRBV12-3 or TRBV12-4; no clear D. The CDR3 is 12 residues long. CDR3 nucleotide sequence: TGTGCCAGCAGTTTACTGTCAGATACGGAGTATTTT. Residues: CASSLLSDTEYF.

The chain is built from TRBV20-1 and TRBJ2-1, with D possibly being TRBD1 or TRBD2 (6 bases each). CDR3 length: 17 residues. CDR1 is DFQATT and CDR2 is SNEGSKA in the germline V gene (reference sequence). The V gene lost 4 bases and the J gene lost 7 bases, with 26 bases spanning the gap. For the CDR3, the DNA is TGCAGTGCTATAAGTTGGGGGCTACTAGCCCTTTCTAATGAGCAGTTCTTC. Residues: CSAISWGLLALSNEQFF.

V usage is TRBV5-1 and J usage is TRBJ2-7, with a tentative D call TRBD2 (5 bases). The germline V gene has CDR1 SGHRS and CDR2 YFSETQ. V lost 1 base and J 3 bases, leaving 14 bases between the germline ends. This CDR3 is 15 amino acids long. CDR3 protein: CASSLPGEKNYEQYF. CDR3 nucleotide sequence: TGCGCCAGCAGCTTGCCCGGGGAGAAGAACTACGAGCAGTACTTC.

The chain combines TRBV7-2 with TRBJ2-7; tentative D call: TRBD1 (6 bases). From germline, CDR1 is SGHTA and CDR2 FQGNSA. The CDR3 length is 15 residues. With 5 bases removed from V and 4 bases from J, the gap between germline ends came to 18 bases. This CDR3 reads CASSQRGTGRYEQYF. As DNA, the CDR3 is TGTGCCAGCAGCCAAAGGGGCACAGGGCGGTACGAGCAGTACTTC.

As DNA, the CDR3 is TGTGCCAGCAGTGAAGCAATACTAGCGGGAGTGGAAGAGACCCAGTACTTC. Translation: CASSEAILAGVEETQYF. The chain joins TRBV2 to TRBJ2-5, with TRBD2 matching over 11 bases. CDR1 and CDR2 (germline): SNHLY, FYNNEI. CDR3 length: 17 residues. J gave up 3 bases and V 0 bases, and 6 bases lay outside the gene matches.

This chain connects TRBV20-1 to TRBJ2-7, with TRBD2 matching over 11 bases. There are 14 residues in the CDR3. Germline CDR1 is DFQATT and CDR2 is SNEGSKA (reference sequence). The trim removed 6 bases at V and 7 bases at J, leaving 11 bases unmatched. The CDR3 protein is CSALLLAGAGEQYF. The CDR3 coding sequence is TGCAGTGCCTTACTACTAGCGGGAGCTGGAGAGCAGTACTTC.

This clonotype was recorded once. The chain is built from TRBV19 and TRBJ1-5, with D unclear. The germline V gene has CDR1 LNHDA and CDR2 SQIVND (reference sequence). CDR3 length equals 16 residues. V was cut by 8 bases and J by 2 bases, with 19 bases left in between. CDR3 region: CASCLGSTSGNQPQHF. CDR3 DNA: TGTGCCAGTTGTCTTGGGAGCACCAGTGGCAATCAGCCCCAGCATTTT.

This clonotype was seen a few times. The CDR3 DNA is TGTGCCAGCAGTTTTTATTGGGACACCTCTAATGAAAAACTGTTTTTT. This codes for CASSFYWDTSNEKLFF. The V gene is TRBV28, the J gene TRBJ1-4, with D perhaps TRBD1 (6 bases). Trimming shortened V by 3 bases and J by 3 bases, and 14 bases separated the two germline ends. The CDR3 contains 16 residues. The germline V gene has CDR1 MDHEN and CDR2 SYDVKM.

This clonotype was counted only a few times. The chain couples TRBV7-9 to TRBJ2-1; TRBD2 aligns across 8 bases. The CDR3 consists of 17 residues. J lost 9 bases, V lost 5 bases, and 18 bases had no gene match. Per the germline V gene, CDR1 is SEHNR and CDR2 is FQNEAQ (reference sequence). The CDR3, as DNA: TGTGCCAGCAGCATAGGCGGACTAGCCCGCTGGAGGGGTGAGCAGTTCTTC. This gives the protein CASSIGGLARWRGEQFF.

The genes are TRBV4-3 and TRBJ2-3, with a possible D match to TRBD1 (6 bases). Germline V gene sequence: CDR1 LGHNA, CDR2 YSLEER. The CDR3 is made up of 15 amino acids. Trimming took off 2 bases at V and 6 bases at J, with 15 bases between the two ends. CDR3 nucleotide sequence: TGCGCCAGCAGCCAAAGAACAGGGAGTGTTGATACGCAGTATTTT. It specifies CASSQRTGSVDTQYF.

Many counts were recorded for this clonotype. The rearrangement joins TRBV12-3 or TRBV12-4 to TRBJ2-5; 7 nucleotides match TRBD2. The CDR3 totals 15 residues. Unmatched junction bases numbered 13, after V lost 7 bases and J lost 5 bases. The CDR3: CASTPGLVASETQYF. The CDR3 DNA sequence: TGTGCCAGCACCCCCGGACTAGTCGCCTCCGAGACCCAGTACTTC.

This clonotype turned up a few times. The CDR3 here is CASFPGLAGGSYNEQFF. The DNA for the CDR3 is TGTGCCAGCTTTCCGGGACTAGCGGGAGGCTCCTACAATGAGCAGTTCTTC. The genes are TRBV6-2 or TRBV6-3 and TRBJ2-1; 15 nucleotides align to TRBD2. This CDR3 has 17 residues. Germline V gene data show CDR1 as MNHEY and CDR2 as SVGEGT. Trimming removed 8 bases from V and 0 bases from J; junction bases left unmatched: 5.

This clonotype was seen only a few times. The genes are TRBV10-3 and TRBJ2-4; unclear D gene. V shed 11 bases and J shed 6 bases, with 20 bases lying between them. The CDR3 totals 14 residues. CDR1 is ENHRY, CDR2 SYGVKD, per germline. The CDR3, as DNA: TGTGCCTCCGCACGGAGCCCGGATAGAAACATTCAGTACTTC. As protein: CASARSPDRNIQYF.

This clonotype occurred a few times. This chain joins TRBV29-1 and TRBJ2-5, with 10 bases lining up with TRBD2. Germline V gives CDR1 SQVTM, CDR2 ANQGSEA. V was clipped by 4 bases and J by 5 bases; unmatched bases: 16. The CDR3 is made up of 17 amino acids. The CDR3 nucleotides read TGCAGCGTTGGGGGGACTCTAGCGGGAGCCCCGATGGAGACCCAGTACTTC. This gives the protein CSVGGTLAGAPMETQYF.

This clonotype was picked up many times. This chain joins TRBV29-1 and TRBJ2-1, with 7 bases aligning to TRBD2. V trimming: 1 base; J trimming: 5 bases; junction bases outside the gene matches: 8. This CDR3 comprises 15 residues. The germline V gene encodes CDR1 SQVTM and CDR2 ANQGSEA. The CDR3 DNA reads TGCAGCGTTGAAGGTTCGGCGGGAGACAACAATGAGCAGTTCTTC. It codes for CSVEGSAGDNNEQFF.

The chain is built from TRBV6-1 and TRBJ1-3; no definite D call. In germline, CDR1 is MNHNS, CDR2 SASEGT. Trimming stripped 6 bases from V and 0 bases from J, with 18 bases between. This CDR3 comprises 17 residues. The CDR3 is CASSPPGVAPSGNTIYF. CDR3 in DNA: TGTGCCAGCAGCCCACCCGGCGTGGCCCCCTCTGGAAACACCATATATTTT.

This clonotype appeared many times. This rearrangement joins TRBV12-3 or TRBV12-4 to TRBJ2-1; 7 bases match TRBD1. V lost 5 bases to trimming and J lost 0 bases; unmatched junction nucleotides: 4. The CDR3 is 15 amino acids. In DNA, the CDR3 is TGTGCCAGCAGTCCCGGGACAGTCTCCTACAATGAGCAGTTCTTC. The encoded protein is CASSPGTVSYNEQFF.

The chain joins TRBV12-3 or TRBV12-4 to TRBJ1-4; D may be TRBD1 (6 bases). The V and J ends lost 6 bases and 2 bases respectively, with 13 bases between them. CDR3 length equals 15 residues. DNA of the CDR3: TGTGCCAGCAGCCCTGTGGGGGCCACTAATGAAAAACTGTTTTTT. This gives the protein CASSPVGATNEKLFF.

The CDR3 coding sequence is TGTGCCAGCAGCCCGGGCCCGGGCGCGGTGGCTAATGAAAAACTGTTTTTT. Translated, it gives CASSPGPGAVANEKLFF. This sequence joins TRBV3-1 and TRBJ1-4; D is ambiguous. V was pared by 4 bases and J by 3 bases, with 18 bases between. The germline CDR1 and CDR2 sequences are LGHDT and YNNKEL (reference sequence). This CDR3 region has 17 residues.

This clonotype was seen ten or more times. The CDR3 nucleotides are TGTGCCAGCAGCCGACAGGGTGATGGAGATACGCAGTATTTT. It encodes CASSRQGDGDTQYF. The chain joins TRBV7-9 to TRBJ2-3, with TRBD1 identical over 7 bases. Germline V lookup: CDR1 SEHNR, CDR2 FQNEAQ (reference sequence). The CDR3 loop spans 14 amino acids. Trimming cost V 5 bases and J 5 bases; bases outside gene matches: 7.

This clonotype was observed many times. V gene TRBV5-6 combines with J gene TRBJ2-7; 7 positions agree with TRBD1. The germline V gene encodes CDR1 SGHDT and CDR2 YYEEEE. This CDR3 is built from 16 residues. The trim removed 2 bases at V and 2 bases at J, leaving 10 bases unmatched. The CDR3 sequence is CASSLPQGRTTYEQYF. Here the CDR3 DNA reads TGTGCCAGCAGCTTACCACAGGGGCGAACGACCTACGAGCAGTACTTC. Using reference TRBV5-6 and TRBJ2-7 for the parts outside the CDR3, the full variable domain is DAGVTQSPTHLIKTRGQQVTLRCSPKSGHDTVSWYQQALGQGPQFIFQYYEEEERQRGNFPDRFSGHQFPNYSSELNVNALLLGDSALYLCASSLPQGRTTYEQYFGPGTRLTVT.

This clonotype showed up just a few times. The chain employs TRBV5-1 and TRBJ2-1; 10 nucleotides align to TRBD1. V was pared by 3 bases and J by 0 bases, with 9 bases of the junction left unmatched. CDR3 length: 18 residues. Germline CDR1 is SGHRS and CDR2 is YFSETQ. CDR3: CASSWDRGTGLSYNEQFF. The CDR3 DNA is TGCGCCAGCAGCTGGGACAGGGGCACGGGACTCTCCTACAATGAGCAGTTCTTC. The whole variable domain, remainder taken from reference TRBV5-1 and TRBJ2-1, is KAGVTQTPRYLIKTRGQQVTLSCSPISGHRSVSWYQQTPGQGLQFLFEYFSETQRNKGNFPGRFSGRQFSNSRSEMNVSTLELGDSALYLCASSWDRGTGLSYNEQFFGPGTRLTVL.

This clonotype was observed a few times. One end of the junction fails to match germline, which may point to a read error. The chain has TRBV7-7 and TRBJ2-5; 11 positions match TRBD2. The germline CDR1 and CDR2 sequences are SSHAT and FNYEAQ (reference sequence). The CDR3 sequence is 15 residues long. Written as DNA, the CDR3 is TGTGCTAGCAGCTTAGAGACCGGGACTAGCGGTCATATGAACTTC. Its translation: CASSLETGTSGHMNF.

In its sample, this clonotype was seen a few times. The rearrangement links TRBV4-3 to TRBJ2-3; possible D gene TRBD2, 5 bases. There are 16 residues in the CDR3. The V end lost 0 bases, the J end lost 0 bases, and 10 bases lay between the germline ends. Germline assignment: CDR1 LGHNA and CDR2 YSLEER. The chain's CDR3 is CASSQDYGISTDTQYF. For the CDR3, the DNA is TGCGCCAGCAGCCAAGATTACGGGATAAGCACAGATACGCAGTATTTT.